This TCR beta chain emerged from a study of identical twins. A universal primer site was created by template switching, with the cDNA bearing unique molecular identifiers. Using its own MiXCR run on the 5' RACE reads, TCRdb lists one record per CDR3 protein. Seen here are hundreds of thousands of distinct CDR3 sequences, over 11% observed once, and the top ten hold 7% to 9.5%. Germline-derived CDR1 and CDR2 are MGHDK and SYGVNS. This CDR3 is 15 amino acids long. V was clipped by 2 bases and J by 2 bases, with 13 bases between them. Study-level findings and limits: Those out-of-frame alpha sequences shared by twins showed an excess of low generation probability.

This clonotype was detected only a few times. The antigen is undetermined. Sequencing was performed on memory (CD45RO+) T cells sorted from blood. This clonotype was sampled from a woman between 18 and 29 years old in good health. The chain has TRBV25-1 and TRBJ2-7; either TRBD1 or TRBD2 may supply D (5 bases each). CDR3 sequence: CASSEAPGQTYEQYF. CDR3 DNA: TGTGCCAGCAGTGAAGCCCCGGGGCAGACCTACGAGCAGTACTTC.